These 29 T cell receptor beta chains were sequenced from one sample in a study of blood T cell repertoires in COVID-19. Clones were sequenced by immunoSEQ multiplex PCR, and TCRdb holds only the in-frame ones, with some missing. The data contain 200,000 to 300,000 clones, more than 75% of them singletons. Sequencing was carried out using peripheral blood. All receptors come from a woman aged 45 to 65 with acute or convalescent COVID-19.

The V gene is TRBV27, the J gene TRBJ1-5; TRBD1 matches at 8 bases. The CDR3 length is 14 residues. Germline V gene sequence: CDR1 MNHEY, CDR2 SMNVEV (reference sequence). V trimming: 4 bases; J trimming: 6 bases; junction bases outside the gene matches: 5. The CDR3 reads CASSSRQGPQPQHF. The CDR3 nucleotides are TGTGCCAGCAGTTCCCGACAGGGGCCTCAGCCCCAGCATTTT.

There are a few counts of this clone. The chain joins TRBV7-9 to TRBJ1-2; no firm D call. The CDR3 totals 17 residues. Germline V CDR1 and CDR2: SEHNR, FQNEAQ (reference sequence). Trimming shortened V by 5 bases and J by 5 bases, and 24 bases separated the two germline ends. The CDR3: CASSPPGLRAIWYGYTF. DNA for the CDR3: TGTGCCAGCAGCCCTCCGGGTCTGCGGGCCATTTGGTATGGCTACACCTTC.

The chain uses TRBV7-9 and TRBJ1-2, with D possibly being TRBD1 (5 bases). CDR1 SEHNR and CDR2 FQNEAQ come from the germline V gene (reference sequence). CDR3 size: 13 residues. Trimming removed 5 bases from V and 3 bases from J, with 10 bases in between. The CDR3 here is CASSRARDYGYTF. The CDR3 coding sequence is TGTGCCAGCAGCCGTGCCAGGGACTATGGCTACACCTTC.

V gene TRBV5-1 combines with J gene TRBJ1-3, with D possibly being TRBD1 (6 bases). The V end lost 0 bases, the J end lost 0 bases, and 13 bases lay between the germline ends. This CDR3 is built from 17 residues. CDR1 and CDR2 from the germline V gene are SGHRS and YFSETQ. The CDR3 region has the DNA TGCGCCAGCAGCTTGGTAGGACAGACTCTCTCTGGAAACACCATATATTTT. Its translation is CASSLVGQTLSGNTIYF.

The genes are TRBV2 and TRBJ2-1; 8 positions agree with TRBD1. Trimming cost V 6 bases and J 5 bases; bases outside gene matches: 6. CDR3 length: 14 residues. Germline V lookup: CDR1 SNHLY, CDR2 FYNNEI. CDR3 bases: TGTGCCAGCAGCCGGACAGGGCCCGACAATGAGCAGTTCTTC. Translation gives CASSRTGPDNEQFF.

V gene TRBV10-3 combines with J gene TRBJ2-1; D gene unclear. The CDR3 loop spans 13 amino acids. Trimming pared 4 bases from V and 5 bases from J, leaving 9 bases between. From germline, CDR1 is ENHRY and CDR2 SYGVKD. CDR3 protein: CAISGAGDNEQFF. DNA for the CDR3: TGTGCCATCAGTGGGGCAGGTGACAATGAGCAGTTCTTC.

The CDR3 sequence is CASSMPSGMGYNEQFF. CDR3 coding DNA: TGTGCCAGCAGTATGCCTAGCGGGATGGGGTACAATGAGCAGTTCTTC. The chain joins TRBV28 to TRBJ2-1; 9 bases match TRBD2. The CDR3 consists of 16 residues. Unmatched junction bases numbered 9, after V lost 5 bases and J lost 4 bases. CDR1 and CDR2 (germline): MDHEN, SYDVKM.

This chain uses TRBV9 with TRBJ2-4; D gene unclear. The CDR3 is 16 residues long. The V gene lost 0 bases and the J gene lost 0 bases, with 10 bases spanning the gap. Germline V gene sequence: CDR1 SGDLS, CDR2 YYNGEE. The DNA for the CDR3 is TGTGCCAGCAGCGTAGCTCCGGAGCTAGCCAAAAACATTCAGTACTTC. It encodes CASSVAPELAKNIQYF.

CDR3 in amino acids: CAITETPNTEAFF. Here the CDR3 DNA reads TGTGCCATCACCGAGACACCGAACACTGAAGCTTTCTTT. The chain has TRBV10-3 and TRBJ1-1; D unresolved. Per germline, CDR1 ENHRY and CDR2 SYGVKD. The V gene lost 7 bases and the J gene lost 1 base, with 10 bases spanning the gap. The CDR3 runs 13 residues.

This rearrangement joins TRBV5-8 to TRBJ2-6, with 8 bases lining up with TRBD1. The V segment lost 1 base and the J segment 1 base; nucleotides outside the gene matches: 4. The germline gives CDR1 SGHTS, CDR2 YDEGEE. This CDR3 is built from 17 residues. The CDR3 loop reads CASSLYQGASGANVLTF. CDR3 in DNA: TGTGCCAGCAGCTTGTATCAGGGGGCGTCTGGGGCCAACGTCCTGACTTTC.

V and J are TRBV9 and TRBJ1-6; 8 bases line up with TRBD1. Germline assignment: CDR1 SGDLS and CDR2 YYNGEE. The CDR3 is 16 residues long. The trim removed 4 bases at V and 10 bases at J, leaving 13 bases unmatched. The CDR3 sequence: CASSPVPQGARSPLHF. Written as DNA, the CDR3 is TGTGCCAGCAGCCCCGTCCCGCAGGGGGCTCGGTCACCCCTCCACTTT.

J is TRBJ1-4 and V is TRBV7-2, with 10 bases matching TRBD1. The germline CDR1 and CDR2 sequences are SGHTA and FQGNSA. This CDR3 is 15 amino acids long. The trim removed 1 base at V and 7 bases at J, leaving 3 bases unmatched. The CDR3 protein is CASSLVTGGFEKLFF. The CDR3 nucleotides are TGTGCCAGCAGCTTAGTGACAGGGGGCTTTGAAAAACTGTTTTTT.

The count of this clone is one. The rearrangement joins TRBV6-2 or TRBV6-3 to TRBJ1-5; D unresolved. Per germline, CDR1 MNHEY and CDR2 SVGEGT. Trimming stripped 2 bases from V and 4 bases from J, with 9 bases between. The CDR3 covers 14 residues. CDR3 protein: CASSYRSGNQPQHF. The CDR3 DNA reads TGTGCCAGCAGTTACCGTTCGGGGAATCAGCCCCAGCATTTT.

The V gene is TRBV10-3, the J gene TRBJ1-4; 9 bases agree with TRBD1. V shed 2 bases, J shed 4 bases, and the junction held 2 bases outside the gene matches. The CDR3 has 15 amino acids. The germline V gene encodes CDR1 ENHRY and CDR2 SYGVKD. This chain's CDR3 is CAISENRGRNEKLFF. The CDR3, as DNA: TGTGCCATCAGTGAGAACAGGGGGCGTAATGAAAAACTGTTTTTT.

This chain links TRBV7-3 with TRBJ1-2; D is uncertain. Germline CDR1 and CDR2: SGHTA and FQGTGA. V shed 3 bases and J shed 7 bases, with 12 bases lying between them. The CDR3 is made up of 13 amino acids. CDR3 in DNA: TGTGCCAGCAGCTTCAACGCGGGGAGTGGCTACACCTTC. Protein: CASSFNAGSGYTF.

This sequence joins TRBV7-3 and TRBJ2-1; 8 positions agree with TRBD2. Trimming cost V 3 bases and J 0 bases; bases outside gene matches: 4. The germline gives CDR1 SGHTA, CDR2 FQGTGA. This CDR3 comprises 16 residues. The CDR3 here is CASSFTTSVSYNEQFF. CDR3 in DNA: TGTGCCAGCAGCTTTACGACTAGCGTCTCCTACAATGAGCAGTTCTTC.

The chain recombines TRBV30 with TRBJ2-7; D may be TRBD2 (6 bases). The germline V and J ends were trimmed by 2 bases and 6 bases, with 14 bases remaining between them. The CDR3 totals 13 residues. Germline lookup yields CDR1 GTSNPN and CDR2 SVGIG (reference sequence). The CDR3 protein is CAWSLGGVREQYF. CDR3 sequence (DNA): TGTGCCTGGAGTTTGGGGGGTGTGCGCGAGCAGTACTTC.

The chain is built from TRBV27 and TRBJ2-3, with D tentatively TRBD2 (5 bases). Germline V gene lookup returns CDR1 MNHEY and CDR2 SMNVEV (reference sequence). Trimming pared 3 bases from V and 4 bases from J, leaving 11 bases between. The CDR3 extends over 14 amino acids. CDR3 nucleotide sequence: TGTGCCAGCAGTTTCAGCGGCTGGGCAGATACGCAGTATTTT. Translated: CASSFSGWADTQYF.

This chain joins TRBV9 and TRBJ2-1; D perhaps matches TRBD2 (5 bases). V was shortened by 0 bases and J by 1 base, with 11 bases between the two germline ends. Germline CDR1 is SGDLS and CDR2 is YYNGEE. The CDR3 extends over 16 amino acids. CDR3 nucleotide sequence: TGTGCCAGCAGCGTAGTTGCGGGTGGGTCCTACAATGAGCAGTTCTTC. Its translation is CASSVVAGGSYNEQFF.

The chain is built from TRBV28 and TRBJ2-7; D remains unclear. The CDR3 has 12 amino acids. From germline, CDR1 is MDHEN and CDR2 SYDVKM. With 2 bases removed from V and 0 bases from J, the gap between germline ends came to 2 bases. The DNA for the CDR3 is TGTGCCAGCAGTTTACTCTCCTACGAGCAGTACTTC. Residues: CASSLLSYEQYF.

V usage is TRBV19 and J usage is TRBJ1-1; D perhaps matches TRBD1 (5 bases). The CDR3 has 14 amino acids. Germline V gene data show CDR1 as LNHDA and CDR2 as SQIVND (reference sequence). V gave up 6 bases and J gave up 0 bases, with 11 bases separating them. The CDR3 bases are TGTGCCAGTAGCTCACAGGCTGTGAACACTGAAGCTTTCTTT. Translation gives CASSSQAVNTEAFF. The full variable domain, in which reference TRBV19 and TRBJ1-1 provide the parts outside the CDR3, is DGGITQSPKYLFRKEGQNVTLSCEQNLNHDAMYWYRQDPGQGLRLIYYSQIVNDFQKGDIAEGYSVSREKKESFPLTVTSAQKNPTAFYLCASSSQAVNTEAFFGQGTRLTVV.

The chain joins TRBV19 to TRBJ2-7; no firm D call. This CDR3 is 14 amino acids long. Looked up from germline, CDR1 is LNHDA and CDR2 is SQIVND (reference sequence). V was trimmed by 4 bases and J by 4 bases, leaving 14 bases between them. The CDR3 reads CASSRGGARYEQYF. The DNA of the CDR3 is TGTGCCAGTAGTAGAGGCGGAGCCCGGTACGAGCAGTACTTC.

In DNA form, the CDR3 reads TGTGCCAGCTCTCTACCGGGACAGGGGGGGGATGAGCAGTTCTTC. Protein product: CASSLPGQGGDEQFF. The chain uses TRBV18 and TRBJ2-1; 11 nucleotides align to TRBD1. This CDR3 spans 15 amino acids. The germline V gene encodes CDR1 KGHSH and CDR2 LQKENI. Trimming removed 6 bases from V and 8 bases from J; junction bases left unmatched: 9. Supplemented by reference TRBV18 and TRBJ2-1, the full variable domain reads NAGVMQNPRHLVRRRGQEARLRCSPMKGHSHVYWYRQLPEEGLKFMVYLQKENIIDESGMPKERFSAEFPKEGPSILRIQQVVRGDSAAYFCASSLPGQGGDEQFFGPGTRLTVL.

The chain combines TRBV24-1 with TRBJ1-2; D remains ambiguous. The CDR3 runs 14 residues. In germline, CDR1 is KGHDR, CDR2 SFDVKD. Trimming pared 1 base from V and 3 bases from J, leaving 8 bases between. CDR3 sequence: CATSDFGQDYGYTF. DNA for the CDR3: TGTGCCACCAGTGATTTCGGCCAGGACTATGGCTACACCTTC.

The rearrangement joins TRBV3-1 (or the pseudogene TRBV3-2) to TRBJ2-7; a possible D gene is TRBD2 (5 bases). This CDR3 has 11 residues. The germline V gene has CDR1 LGHDT and CDR2 YNNKEL (reference sequence). V gave up 4 bases and J gave up 11 bases, with 12 bases separating them. The CDR3 loop is CASSPGIRKYF. The CDR3 bases are TGTGCCAGCAGCCCCGGGATTAGGAAGTACTTC.

This rearrangement joins TRBV28 to TRBJ1-6; D perhaps matches TRBD1 (6 bases). Trimming removed 3 bases from V and 7 bases from J, with 10 bases in between. The germline V gene has CDR1 MDHEN and CDR2 SYDVKM. This CDR3 region has 14 residues. This CDR3 reads CASSFGQPNSPLHF. The CDR3 DNA follows: TGTGCCAGCAGTTTCGGACAGCCGAATTCACCCCTCCACTTT.

This clone was picked up a small number of times. This chain links TRBV11-2 with TRBJ1-5, with D uncertain. Trimming left V 0 bases short and J 4 bases short, with 4 bases between. The CDR3 runs to 13 residues. The V gene's germline CDR1 is SGHAT and CDR2 FQNNGV. CDR3 nucleotides: TGTGCCAGCAGCTTAGAACTAAATCAGCCCCAGCATTTT. This sequence encodes CASSLELNQPQHF.

This clone was picked up one time. The chain employs TRBV5-1 and TRBJ1-2; D remains ambiguous. Deletions cut 0 bases from V and 4 bases from J, with 13 bases between. The CDR3 is made up of 15 amino acids. Germline V gives CDR1 SGHRS, CDR2 YFSETQ. Written as DNA, the CDR3 is TGCGCCAGCAGCTTGGGCGGGGATGGGGTCTATGGCTACACCTTC. Encoded protein: CASSLGGDGVYGYTF.

The rearrangement links TRBV20-1 to TRBJ2-3; D is unresolved. The CDR3 consists of 11 residues. Per the germline V gene, CDR1 is DFQATT and CDR2 is SNEGSKA (reference sequence). Trimming cost V 6 bases and J 0 bases, with 4 bases left between them. The CDR3 loop is CSAQSTDTQYF. CDR3 DNA sequence: TGCAGTGCACAGAGCACAGATACGCAGTATTTT.